The 22 T cell receptor beta chains below all came from one sample that was sequenced in a study of cytomegalovirus exposure and HLA in healthy donors. Primers: 60 Vbeta forward and 13 Jbeta reverse. This table comes from immunoSEQ multiplex PCR, and its TCRdb copy is limited to in-frame clones, with some not included. The profile shows around 150,000 clones, approximately 80% of them singletons. The sequencing sample was made of PBMCs. These receptors all come from a man aged 25 to 40 in good health and CMV-seropositive.

J is TRBJ2-5 and V is TRBV5-6; 8 bases match TRBD1. Germline loops: CDR1 SGHDT, CDR2 YYEEEE. The length of the CDR3 is 14 residues. Germline trimming cut 4 bases from V and 0 bases from J; bases unmatched to any gene: 2. The CDR3 coding sequence is TGTGCCAGCAGCCGACAGGGGTACCAAGAGACCCAGTACTTC. It specifies CASSRQGYQETQYF.

Only a few counts were recorded for this clone. The CDR3 nucleotides are TGTGCCAGTAGTAAGGAGAGGCAGAACCATGGCTACACCTTC. Its protein product is CASSKERQNHGYTF. The chain combines TRBV19 with TRBJ1-2; no firm D call. In germline, CDR1 is LNHDA, CDR2 SQIVND (reference sequence). The CDR3 has 14 residues. The V and J ends lost 4 bases and 6 bases respectively, with 15 bases between them.

This chain connects TRBV28 to TRBJ2-7; 10 bases fit TRBD2. V lost 5 bases to trimming and J lost 2 bases; unmatched junction nucleotides: 3. The CDR3 extends over 14 amino acids. Looked up from germline, CDR1 is MDHEN and CDR2 is SYDVKM. CDR3 amino acids: CASSTGTSAYEQYF. The CDR3 bases are TGTGCCAGCAGTACCGGGACTAGCGCCTACGAGCAGTACTTC.

The CDR3: CSVEGQGAGEQYF. Here the CDR3 DNA reads TGCAGCGTTGAGGGACAGGGGGCGGGGGAGCAGTACTTC. The V and J genes are TRBV29-1 and TRBJ2-5, with 12 nucleotides matching TRBD1. CDR3 length equals 13 residues. Germline lookup yields CDR1 SQVTM and CDR2 ANQGSEA. J was trimmed by 11 bases and V by 3 bases; bases with no gene match: 7.

In nucleotides, the CDR3 is TGTGCCAGCAGCTCAGTCCACCGGGACAGCGATTACGAGCAGTACTTC. This gives the protein CASSSVHRDSDYEQYF. The chain carries TRBV7-2 and TRBJ2-7, with 7 bases fitting TRBD1. This CDR3 spans 16 amino acids. The germline gives CDR1 SGHTA, CDR2 FQGNSA. V trimming: 4 bases; J trimming: 4 bases; junction bases outside the gene matches: 13.

The chain recombines TRBV13 with TRBJ2-2, with D tentatively TRBD2 (6 bases). The CDR3 sequence is 16 residues long. Per germline, CDR1 PRHDT and CDR2 FYEKMQ (reference sequence). The ends were cut back, 5 bases at V and 0 bases at J, with 13 bases in the middle. In DNA form, the CDR3 reads TGTGCCAGCAGCAAGGAGGGACTCGCGAACACCGGGGAGCTGTTTTTT. As protein: CASSKEGLANTGELFF.

The rearrangement uses TRBV10-3 and TRBJ2-3; D possibly corresponds to TRBD2 (5 bases). The germline CDR1 and CDR2 sequences are ENHRY and SYGVKD. The CDR3 runs 14 residues. Deletions cut 5 bases from V and 2 bases from J, with 11 bases between. The CDR3 reads CAISSDSHTDTQYF. For the CDR3, the DNA is TGTGCCATCAGTTCGGACTCTCACACAGATACGCAGTATTTT.

V usage is TRBV9 and J usage is TRBJ1-1, with D uncertain. The CDR3 covers 13 residues. V lost 0 bases and J lost 4, with 7 bases in between. Germline assignment: CDR1 SGDLS and CDR2 YYNGEE. CDR3 amino acids: CASSVGSGTEAFF. The CDR3 DNA reads TGTGCCAGCAGCGTAGGTTCAGGCACTGAAGCTTTCTTT. Complete variable domain (other parts from reference TRBV9 and TRBJ1-1): DSGVTQTPKHLITATGQRVTLRCSPRSGDLSVYWYQQSLDQGLQFLIQYYNGEERAKGNILERFSAQQFPDLHSELNLSSLELGDSALYFCASSVGSGTEAFFGQGTRLTVV.

The sample holds a few counts of this clone. Within the sample, other DNA sequences also encode this same CDR3. The chain carries TRBV28 and TRBJ1-3; D unresolved. The CDR3 length is 14 residues. CDR1 MDHEN and CDR2 SYDVKM come from the germline V gene. Trimming shortened V by 3 bases and J by 2 bases, and 8 bases separated the two germline ends. For the CDR3, the DNA is TGTGCCAGCAGTTTCAGAGGGACTGGAAACACCATATATTTT. Protein: CASSFRGTGNTIYF.

The sample holds a few counts of this clone. J is TRBJ2-1 and V is TRBV7-7; TRBD2 matches 8 bases. V lost 2 bases, J lost 6 bases, and 0 bases stayed unmatched. CDR3 length: 13 amino acids. The germline gives CDR1 SSHAT, CDR2 FNYEAQ (reference sequence). CDR3 region: CASSLSGSNEQFF. The CDR3 bases are TGTGCCAGCAGCTTAAGCGGGAGCAATGAGCAGTTCTTC.

The gene calls are TRBV7-9 and TRBJ2-5, with TRBD2 identical over 9 bases. Germline CDR1 SEHNR, CDR2 FQNEAQ (reference sequence). Trimming took 4 bases from V and 1 from J; bases not matched to a gene: 7. This CDR3 is built from 16 residues. In DNA, the CDR3 is TGTGCCAGCAGCTACACTAGCGGGCCTAGCCAAGAGACCCAGTACTTC. It encodes CASSYTSGPSQETQYF. Supplemented by reference TRBV7-9 and TRBJ2-5, the full variable domain reads DTGVSQNPRHKITKRGQNVTFRCDPISEHNRLYWYRQTLGQGPEFLTYFQNEAQLEKSRLLSDRFSAERPKGSFSTLEIQRTEQGDSAMYLCASSYTSGPSQETQYFGPGTRLLVL.

The rearrangement uses TRBV14 and TRBJ2-5; D uncertain. The DNA end favors TRBJ2-7, so the J call may be wrong. The CDR3 is made up of 13 amino acids. CDR1 SGHDN and CDR2 FVKESK come from the germline V gene. The CDR3 DNA is TGTGCCAGCAGCCTCGTGTCGGGTCGCGAGCAGTACTTC. Its protein product is CASSLVSGREQYF.

This clone was counted between two and nine times. V usage is TRBV10-1 and J usage is TRBJ2-1, with TRBD2 identical over 7 bases. V shed 0 bases, J shed 9 bases, and the junction held 14 bases outside the gene matches. CDR1 and CDR2 from the germline V gene are WNHNN and SYGVQD (reference sequence). The CDR3 has 17 residues. CDR3 sequence: CASSESRDYHPWGEQFF. The CDR3 nucleotides are TGCGCCAGCAGTGAGTCCCGGGACTACCACCCTTGGGGTGAGCAGTTCTTC.

The count of this clone is one. The chain joins TRBV4-1 to TRBJ1-2; the D gene is possibly TRBD1 (6 bases). Trimming stripped 0 bases from V and 5 bases from J, with 19 bases between. This CDR3 comprises 17 residues. Germline V gene lookup returns CDR1 MGHRA and CDR2 YSYEKL. The CDR3: CASSQDWASGGGYGYTF. CDR3 nucleotide sequence: TGCGCCAGCAGCCAAGATTGGGCGTCGGGAGGGGGATATGGCTACACCTTC.

The J gene is TRBJ1-4, the V gene TRBV7-2; 9 positions agree with TRBD1. CDR1 and CDR2 (germline): SGHTA, FQGNSA. The CDR3 runs to 13 residues. CDR3 coding DNA: TGTGCAGTAGGTACAGGGGGCAGAGAAAAACTGTTTTTT. This codes for CAVGTGGREKLFF.

The chain combines TRBV27 with TRBJ1-1; D unclear. The CDR3 sequence is 13 residues long. CDR1 is MNHEY, CDR2 SMNVEV, per germline (reference sequence). The germline V and J ends were trimmed by 5 bases and 1 base, with 8 bases remaining between them. As DNA, the CDR3 is TGTGCCAGCAGTCCCACAGCGAACACTGAAGCTTTCTTT. Protein sequence: CASSPTANTEAFF.

The rearrangement joins TRBV28 to TRBJ2-7; possible D gene TRBD1, 5 bases. The CDR3 length is 17 residues. Trimming pared 4 bases from V and 5 bases from J, leaving 24 bases between. Germline lookup yields CDR1 MDHEN and CDR2 SYDVKM. CDR3 residues: CASSSLSTGRFRDEQYF. The CDR3 DNA reads as TGTGCCAGCAGTTCCCTAAGCACTGGACGGTTCAGGGACGAGCAGTACTTC.

The gene calls are TRBV27 and TRBJ2-3; 9 positions agree with TRBD2. The ends lost 5 bases at V and 2 bases at J; junction bases unmatched: 8. Germline lookup yields CDR1 MNHEY and CDR2 SMNVEV (reference sequence). The CDR3 totals 16 residues. The CDR3 loop reads CASSIGLARPTDTQYF. CDR3 coding DNA: TGTGCCAGCAGTATTGGACTAGCGAGACCCACAGATACGCAGTATTTT.

This chain joins TRBV6-5 and TRBJ2-1; possibly TRBD1 for D (6 bases). The V gene lost 0 bases and the J gene lost 0 bases, with 9 bases spanning the gap. The V gene's germline CDR1 is MNHEY and CDR2 SVGAGI. The CDR3 spans 16 residues. The CDR3 sequence is CASSYSDSLSYNEQFF. The CDR3, as DNA: TGTGCCAGCAGTTACTCGGACAGCCTCTCCTACAATGAGCAGTTCTTC.

The chain is built from TRBV7-2 and TRBJ1-1; TRBD1 aligns across 10 bases. The CDR3 length is 15 residues. V gave up 0 bases and J gave up 5 bases; unmatched junction bases: 3. Germline V lookup: CDR1 SGHTA, CDR2 FQGNSA. The CDR3 DNA sequence: TGTGCCAGCAGCTTAGCGTCGGGACAGGGGACTGAAGCTTTCTTT. Translating gives CASSLASGQGTEAFF.

This chain uses TRBV25-1 with TRBJ2-2, with D tentatively TRBD1 (6 bases). CDR3 length: 17 amino acids. Germline CDR1 reads MGHDK; CDR2 reads SYGVNS. V lost 2 bases, J lost 2 bases, and 15 bases lay in between. This CDR3 reads CASSEGRGAGNTGELFF. Here the CDR3 DNA reads TGTGCCAGCAGTGAAGGCAGGGGCGCGGGTAACACCGGGGAGCTGTTTTTT.

The CDR3 loop reads CASSWGQGGFNEQFF. DNA for the CDR3: TGTGCCAGCAGTTGGGGACAGGGAGGTTTCAATGAGCAGTTCTTC. The chain links TRBV6-5 to TRBJ2-1; 9 bases line up with TRBD1. The germline V gene has CDR1 MNHEY and CDR2 SVGAGI. CDR3 size: 15 residues. With 4 bases clipped from V and 6 bases from J, the junction kept 7 bases outside the gene matches.